This TCR beta chain was captured by sequencing in a study of T cell clones after liver transplantation. Overall study context: Post-transplant blood was tracked for graft-donor-reactive T cell clones identified in a pre-transplant mixed lymphocyte reaction. Three of eight recipients were HCV-positive; others had non-autoimmune, non-viral indications.

Measured with immunoSEQ multiplex PCR; TCRdb has only the in-frame clones, and not every one. Here the sample spans tens of thousands of clones, about two thirds being singletons. As to this clone: Its antigen is still unknown.

Findings of the study overall: Donor-reactive sequences fell more than third party-reactive ones, suggesting partial deletion.

Germline values: CDR1 SEHNR, CDR2 FQNEAQ (reference sequence). The V end was cut by 6 bases, the J end by 5 bases, with 6 bases between. The CDR3 spans 11 residues. The source of this sequence is a human donor who received a liver transplant. This sample comprised CD4+ T cells from blood, obtained before liver transplant. The chain carries TRBV7-9 and TRBJ2-3, with D unresolved. CDR3 bases: TGTGCCAGCAGTTCAATAGATACGCAGTATTTT. Its protein product is CASSSIDTQYF. The full variable domain, with the rest looked up from reference TRBV7-9 and TRBJ2-3, is DTGVSQNPRHKITKRGQNVTFRCDPISEHNRLYWYRQTLGQGPEFLTYFQNEAQLEKSRLLSDRFSAERPKGSFSTLEIQRTEQGDSAMYLCASSSIDTQYFGPGTRLTVL.